Listed here are 12 T cell receptor beta chains from one sample, sequenced in a study of shared clonotypes between healthy human individuals. Sequencing used immunoSEQ multiplex PCR; TCRdb keeps in-frame clones, though not all of them. The table has 1 million to 1.3 million clones, around 82% seen once. The sequenced material came from memory CD4+ T cells from PBMCs. Subset indicated: CD45RA-negative fraction. The receptors here all came from a man aged 18 to 30 in good health. Some clones in this sample may be carry-over from other donors' samples.

V usage is TRBV5-1 and J usage is TRBJ2-5; D is unresolved. V gave up 2 bases and J gave up 2 bases, with 10 bases separating them. CDR3 length: 14 amino acids. Looked up from germline, CDR1 is SGHRS and CDR2 is YFSETQ. CDR3 bases: TGCGCCAGCAGCTTCGACCAGGCTCAAGAGACCCAGTACTTC. It codes for CASSFDQAQETQYF.

CDR3 DNA: TGTGCCAGCAGCTTGGGACCCCCCTCCGGGGGAGAGCCCCAGCATTTT. It translates to CASSLGPPSGGEPQHF. The rearrangement joins TRBV5-6 to TRBJ1-5, with TRBD1 as a possible D gene (5 bases). CDR3 length: 16 residues. The ends were cut back, 0 bases at V and 8 bases at J, with 18 bases in the middle. Germline-derived CDR1 and CDR2 are SGHDT and YYEEEE.

The sample holds a few counts of this clone. The chain uses TRBV29-1 and TRBJ2-3, with D unclear. CDR1 is SQVTM, CDR2 ANQGSEA, per germline. The CDR3 is 14 residues long. Trimming pared 1 base from V and 0 bases from J, leaving 8 bases between. DNA of the CDR3: TGCAGCGTTGAAGTCAGTTCTAGCACAGATACGCAGTATTTT. This sequence encodes CSVEVSSSTDTQYF.

This clone was seen only a few times. The rearrangement links TRBV15 to TRBJ1-5; no clear D gene. Looked up from germline, CDR1 is LNHNV and CDR2 is YYDKDF (reference sequence). This CDR3 has 13 amino acids. V was shortened by 5 bases and J by 6 bases, with 11 bases between the two germline ends. CDR3 protein: CATSQSFGQPQHF. CDR3 nucleotides: TGTGCCACCAGCCAGAGTTTCGGTCAGCCCCAGCATTTT.

This sequence joins TRBV11-2 and TRBJ2-3; no clear D. This CDR3 is built from 15 residues. The V end was cut by 2 bases, the J end by 2 bases, with 11 bases between. CDR1 SGHAT and CDR2 FQNNGV come from the germline V gene. The CDR3 spells CASSLIHGPTDTQYF. The CDR3 DNA reads as TGTGCCAGCAGCTTAATACACGGACCCACAGATACGCAGTATTTT.

CDR3 nucleotides: TGTGCCAGCAGCTTAAGGCCTAGCGGGAGGGGGGTTGAGCAGTTCTTC. Its translation: CASSLRPSGRGVEQFF. V usage is TRBV7-8 and J usage is TRBJ2-1; the match to TRBD2 covers 12 bases. Per the germline V gene, CDR1 is SGHVS and CDR2 is FQNEAQ. This CDR3 is 16 amino acids long. V lost 2 bases to trimming and J lost 9 bases; unmatched junction nucleotides: 8.

The chain's CDR3 is CASSKLAGSYNEQFF. For the CDR3, the DNA is TGTGCCAGCAGCAAACTAGCGGGATCCTACAATGAGCAGTTCTTC. The rearrangement joins TRBV7-2 to TRBJ2-1, with 10 bases identical to TRBD2. This CDR3 is built from 15 residues. Unmatched junction bases numbered 2, after V lost 5 bases and J lost 1 base. Germline V gene lookup returns CDR1 SGHTA and CDR2 FQGNSA.

CDR3 in DNA: TGTGCCACCCGACAGGGGGCGAACTCACCCCTCCACTTT. As protein: CATRQGANSPLHF. The chain has TRBV2 and TRBJ1-6, with 10 bases fitting TRBD1. The germline V gene encodes CDR1 SNHLY and CDR2 FYNNEI. This CDR3 is built from 13 residues. Losses at the gene ends were 10 bases for V and 10 bases for J; bases not matched to a gene: 7.

V usage is TRBV29-1 and J usage is TRBJ1-2; the D gene is possibly TRBD1 (6 bases). CDR3 length: 13 amino acids. The V gene lost 1 base and the J gene lost 7 bases, with 13 bases spanning the gap. Per germline, CDR1 SQVTM and CDR2 ANQGSEA. The CDR3 region has the DNA TGCAGCGTTGAAGCGGGGGCGCCCCTTGGCTACACCTTC. This translates into CSVEAGAPLGYTF.

The chain recombines TRBV7-8 with TRBJ2-7; 9 bases align to TRBD2. In germline, CDR1 is SGHVS, CDR2 FQNEAQ. The CDR3 runs 16 residues. Trimming removed 0 bases from V and 4 bases from J; junction bases left unmatched: 7. Written as DNA, the CDR3 is TGTGCCAGCAGCTTAGCTCAAGTAGCGGGAGCGTACGAGCAGTACTTC. Its protein is CASSLAQVAGAYEQYF.

The chain couples TRBV18 to TRBJ1-1; 11 bases are a match to TRBD1. Looked up from germline, CDR1 is KGHSH and CDR2 is LQKENI. The trim removed 2 bases at V and 6 bases at J, leaving 11 bases unmatched. The CDR3 covers 17 residues. The DNA for the CDR3 is TGTGCCAGCTCACCATCGGGGACAGGGGGAAGAAGCGCTGAAGCTTTCTTT. It specifies CASSPSGTGGRSAEAFF. Full variable domain (outside the CDR3, taken from reference TRBV18 and TRBJ1-1): NAGVMQNPRHLVRRRGQEARLRCSPMKGHSHVYWYRQLPEEGLKFMVYLQKENIIDESGMPKERFSAEFPKEGPSILRIQQVVRGDSAAYFCASSPSGTGGRSAEAFFGQGTRLTVV.

The chain has TRBV6-5 and TRBJ1-5; TRBD1 agrees at 8 bases. This CDR3 has 13 residues. The J segment lost 2 bases and the V segment lost 8 bases, leaving 2 bases of the junction unmatched. CDR1 MNHEY and CDR2 SVGAGI come from the germline V gene. CDR3 in DNA: TGTGCCAGCGCGGGACAGGGCAATCAGCCCCAGCATTTT. Its protein is CASAGQGNQPQHF.